The T cell receptor beta chain under discussion was sequenced for a study of PD-1 blockade in mismatch repair-deficient tumors. Sequencing was performed with immunoSEQ multiplex PCR; in TCRdb, only in-frame clones are kept and a portion is missing. Here the sample spans 35,000 to 45,000 clones, approximately 85% being singletons. The CDR3 runs to 13 residues. V lost 2 bases and J lost 3, with 7 bases in between. Per the germline V gene, CDR1 is MNHEY and CDR2 is SVGAGI. J is TRBJ1-2 and V is TRBV6-5; D unclear. The sample in question was peripheral blood, obtained approximately 1.5 years after starting pembrolizumab. This sequence originates from an adult with mismatch repair-deficient cancer. The chain's CDR3 is CASSYGVDYGYTF. CDR3 sequence (DNA): TGTGCCAGCAGTTACGGGGTCGACTATGGCTACACCTTC.